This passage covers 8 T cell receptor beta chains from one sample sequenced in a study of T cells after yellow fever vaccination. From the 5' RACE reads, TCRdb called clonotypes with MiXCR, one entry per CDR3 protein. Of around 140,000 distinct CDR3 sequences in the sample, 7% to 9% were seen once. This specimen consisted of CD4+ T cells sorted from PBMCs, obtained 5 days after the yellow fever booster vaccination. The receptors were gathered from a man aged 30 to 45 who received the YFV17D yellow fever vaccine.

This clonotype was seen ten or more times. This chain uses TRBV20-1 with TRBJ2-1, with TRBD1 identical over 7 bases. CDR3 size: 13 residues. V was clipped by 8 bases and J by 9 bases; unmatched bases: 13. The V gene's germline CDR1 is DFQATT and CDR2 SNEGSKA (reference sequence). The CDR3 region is CSTQTGRLGEQFF. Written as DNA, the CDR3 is TGCAGTACGCAGACAGGGCGTCTTGGTGAGCAGTTCTTC.

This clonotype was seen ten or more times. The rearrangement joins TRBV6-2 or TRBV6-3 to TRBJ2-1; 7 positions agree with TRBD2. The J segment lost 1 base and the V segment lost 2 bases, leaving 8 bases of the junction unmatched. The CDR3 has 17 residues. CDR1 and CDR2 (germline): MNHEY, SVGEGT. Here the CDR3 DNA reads TGTGCCAGCAGTTACCGCCCTAGCGGCGTTTCCTACAATGAGCAGTTCTTC. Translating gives CASSYRPSGVSYNEQFF.

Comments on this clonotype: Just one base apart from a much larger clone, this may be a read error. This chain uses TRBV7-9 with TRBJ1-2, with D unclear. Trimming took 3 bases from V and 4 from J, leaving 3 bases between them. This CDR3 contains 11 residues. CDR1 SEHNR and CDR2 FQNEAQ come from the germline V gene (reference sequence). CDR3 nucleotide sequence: TGTGCCAGCAGCTTGACCTATGGCTACACCTTC. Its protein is CASSLTYGYTF.

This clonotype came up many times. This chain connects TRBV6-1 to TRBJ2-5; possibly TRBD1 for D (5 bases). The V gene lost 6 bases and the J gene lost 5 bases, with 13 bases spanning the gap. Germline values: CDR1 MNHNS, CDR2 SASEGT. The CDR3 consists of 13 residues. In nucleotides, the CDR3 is TGTGCCAGCAGCCGACAGTGGTTGGAGACCCAGTACTTC. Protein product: CASSRQWLETQYF.

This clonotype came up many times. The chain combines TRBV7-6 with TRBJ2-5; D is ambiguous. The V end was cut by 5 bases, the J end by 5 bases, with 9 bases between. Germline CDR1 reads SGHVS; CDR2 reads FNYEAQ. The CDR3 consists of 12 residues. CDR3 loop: CASSLRLETQYF. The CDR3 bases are TGTGCCAGCAGCCTCCGTCTGGAGACCCAGTACTTC.

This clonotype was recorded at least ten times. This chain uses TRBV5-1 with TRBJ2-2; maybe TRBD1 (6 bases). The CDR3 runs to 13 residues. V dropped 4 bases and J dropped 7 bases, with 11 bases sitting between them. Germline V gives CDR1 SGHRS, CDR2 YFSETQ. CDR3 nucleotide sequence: TGCGCCAGCAGCACCGGACAGCTCGGGGAGCTGTTTTTT. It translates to CASSTGQLGELFF.

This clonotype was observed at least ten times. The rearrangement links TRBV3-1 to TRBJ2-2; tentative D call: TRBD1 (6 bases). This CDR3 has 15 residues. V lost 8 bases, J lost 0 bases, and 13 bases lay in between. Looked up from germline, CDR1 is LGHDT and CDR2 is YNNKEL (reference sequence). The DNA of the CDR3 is TGTGCCAGCGGCAGGGGCAGATCGAACACCGGGGAGCTGTTTTTT. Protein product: CASGRGRSNTGELFF. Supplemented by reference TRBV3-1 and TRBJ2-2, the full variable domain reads DTAVSQTPKYLVTQMGNDKSIKCEQNLGHDTMYWYKQDSKKFLKIMFSYNNKELIINETVPNRFSPKSPDKAHLNLHINSLELGDSAVYFCASGRGRSNTGELFFGEGSRLTVL.

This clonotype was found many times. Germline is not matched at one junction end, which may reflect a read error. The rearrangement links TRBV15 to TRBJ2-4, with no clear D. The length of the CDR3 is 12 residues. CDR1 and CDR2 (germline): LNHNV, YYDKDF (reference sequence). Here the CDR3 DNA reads TGTGACACCAGCACCTTAGTAAACATTCAGTACTTC. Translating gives CDTSTLVNIQYF.